These 25 T cell receptor beta chains came from one sample sequenced in a study of blood T cell repertoires in COVID-19. Method: immunoSEQ multiplex PCR; TCRdb's copy keeps in-frame clones and lacks some. The table records approximately 220,000 clones, approximately 80% of them present only once. Sequenced sample: peripheral blood. These receptor sequences come from a woman over 75 with acute or convalescent COVID-19.

This clone was seen once. This chain uses TRBV28 with TRBJ2-1; 10 bases map to TRBD2. CDR1 and CDR2 (germline): MDHEN, SYDVKM. The CDR3 consists of 17 residues. The junction had 12 bases not matched to a gene; V was cut back by 4 bases and J by 6 bases. CDR3 in DNA: TGTGCCAGCAGTTCGCAGGGCTTGAGCGGGAGGGTCAATGAGCAGTTCTTC. This translates into CASSSQGLSGRVNEQFF.

This rearrangement joins TRBV18 to TRBJ1-2; the D gene is possibly TRBD1 (6 bases). The germline CDR1 and CDR2 sequences are KGHSH and LQKENI. The CDR3 is made up of 13 amino acids. Trimming removed 6 bases from V and 3 bases from J, with 11 bases in between. This chain's CDR3 is CASSLDSYYGYTF. CDR3 in DNA: TGTGCCAGCTCCCTGGACAGCTACTATGGCTACACCTTC. The whole variable domain, remainder taken from reference TRBV18 and TRBJ1-2, is NAGVMQNPRHLVRRRGQEARLRCSPMKGHSHVYWYRQLPEEGLKFMVYLQKENIIDESGMPKERFSAEFPKEGPSILRIQQVVRGDSAAYFCASSLDSYYGYTFGSGTRLTVV.

The rearrangement uses TRBV2 and TRBJ1-1; possible D gene TRBD1, 6 bases. The CDR3 covers 13 residues. The germline V gene encodes CDR1 SNHLY and CDR2 FYNNEI. V shed 6 bases and J shed 2 bases, with 10 bases lying between them. CDR3 protein: CASSQQGNTEAFF. CDR3 DNA: TGTGCCAGCAGCCAACAGGGTAACACTGAAGCTTTCTTT.

This clone showed up many times. The chain joins TRBV4-1 to TRBJ1-6; TRBD1 agrees at 8 bases. The CDR3 length is 15 residues. Per germline, CDR1 MGHRA and CDR2 YSYEKL. J lost 10 bases, V lost 8 bases, and 13 bases had no gene match. CDR3 loop: CASGPGTGLQSPLHF. CDR3 DNA sequence: TGCGCCAGCGGCCCCGGGACAGGCCTGCAATCACCCCTCCACTTT.

This clone was seen once. V usage is TRBV6-2 or TRBV6-3 and J usage is TRBJ1-2; TRBD1 is a possible D gene (6 bases). The ends were cut back, 0 bases at V and 7 bases at J, with 9 bases in the middle. The CDR3 sequence is 13 residues long. Per the germline V gene, CDR1 is MNHEY and CDR2 is SVGEGT. This chain's CDR3 is CASSYSGAVGYTF. Written as DNA, the CDR3 is TGTGCCAGCAGTTACTCGGGGGCCGTTGGCTACACCTTC.

The chain links TRBV30 to TRBJ1-3, with TRBD1 matching 7 bases. The germline CDR1 and CDR2 sequences are GTSNPN and SVGIG (reference sequence). V was clipped by 0 bases and J by 8 bases; unmatched bases: 7. The length of the CDR3 is 14 residues. The CDR3 sequence is CAWSVDREGYTIYF. The DNA for the CDR3 is TGTGCCTGGAGTGTAGACAGGGAAGGATACACCATATATTTT.

This clone was found a few times. The J gene is TRBJ2-7, the V gene TRBV5-4; 7 bases are shared with TRBD1. J lost 6 bases, V lost 2 bases, and 8 bases had no gene match. CDR3 size: 14 residues. Germline values: CDR1 SGHNT, CDR2 YYREEE (reference sequence). The CDR3 region is CASSFPTGTSEQYF. DNA of the CDR3: TGTGCCAGCAGCTTTCCGACAGGGACCTCCGAGCAGTACTTC. Full variable domain (rest looked up from reference TRBV5-4 and TRBJ2-7): ETGVTQSPTHLIKTRGQQVTLRCSSQSGHNTVSWYQQALGQGPQFIFQYYREEENGRGNFPPRFSGLQFPNYSSELNVNALELDDSALYLCASSFPTGTSEQYFGPGTRLTVT.

The CDR3 DNA sequence: TGTGCCAGCAGGGGGGGCGGGGGGGAGGAAGAGACCCAGTACTTC. Its protein product is CASRGGGGEEETQYF. The chain links TRBV6-5 to TRBJ2-5; the match to TRBD2 covers 9 bases. Germline V gene data show CDR1 as MNHEY and CDR2 as SVGAGI. This CDR3 is built from 15 residues. With V trimmed by 6 bases and J by 3 bases, 8 bases remained unmatched.

This sequence joins TRBV2 and TRBJ2-1; D may be TRBD2 (7 bases). Trimming stripped 6 bases from V and 5 bases from J, with 17 bases between. CDR3 length: 15 amino acids. Germline V gene lookup returns CDR1 SNHLY and CDR2 FYNNEI. The CDR3 loop reads CASSREGGGDNEQFF. CDR3 in DNA: TGTGCCAGCAGCCGAGAGGGGGGAGGGGACAATGAGCAGTTCTTC.

V is TRBV4-1 and J is TRBJ2-7; 12 positions agree with TRBD2. The CDR3 runs 18 residues. CDR1 is MGHRA and CDR2 is YSYEKL in the germline V gene. Unmatched junction bases numbered 8, after V lost 0 bases and J lost 2 bases. CDR3: CASSQDPGLAGITYEQYF. CDR3 nucleotide sequence: TGCGCCAGCAGCCAAGATCCAGGACTAGCGGGGATCACCTACGAGCAGTACTTC.

This clone was seen only a few times. The gene calls are TRBV7-2 and TRBJ2-3; D uncertain. The V and J ends lost 1 base and 2 bases respectively, with 4 bases between them. Per germline, CDR1 SGHTA and CDR2 FQGNSA. The CDR3 totals 13 residues. The CDR3 DNA sequence: TGTGCCAGCAGCTTAGGGCACACAGATACGCAGTATTTT. Its translation: CASSLGHTDTQYF.

This clone appeared a few times. The rearrangement uses TRBV5-6 and TRBJ1-5, with D possibly being TRBD1 (5 bases). This CDR3 is 15 amino acids long. Germline V gene data show CDR1 as SGHDT and CDR2 as YYEEEE. V shed 4 bases and J shed 0 bases, with 11 bases lying between them. CDR3 residues: CASSLSGISNQPQHF. The CDR3 DNA follows: TGTGCCAGCAGCCTATCAGGGATTAGCAATCAGCCCCAGCATTTT. Supplemented by reference TRBV5-6 and TRBJ1-5, the full variable domain reads DAGVTQSPTHLIKTRGQQVTLRCSPKSGHDTVSWYQQALGQGPQFIFQYYEEEERQRGNFPDRFSGHQFPNYSSELNVNALLLGDSALYLCASSLSGISNQPQHFGDGTRLSIL.

This clone was recorded only once. This rearrangement joins TRBV12-3 or TRBV12-4 to TRBJ2-5; D not certain. V lost 6 bases to trimming and J lost 2 bases, with 7 bases between them. The CDR3 is 12 amino acids. The DNA of the CDR3 is TGTGCCAGCAGAAAACAGCAAGAGACCCAGTACTTC. Translated, it gives CASRKQQETQYF.

Comments on this clone: Mismatch with germline at one junction end may stem from a read error. This chain connects TRBV7-3 to TRBJ2-3, with D possibly TRBD2 on 5 matching bases. This CDR3 has 13 amino acids. Germline V lookup: CDR1 SGHTA, CDR2 FQGTGA. In nucleotides, the CDR3 is TGTGCCAGCAGCTTAGAGAATTTGCGGACTCAAGATTTT. Its translation is CASSLENLRTQDF.

V gene TRBV28 combines with J gene TRBJ1-2; 11 nucleotides align to TRBD1. This CDR3 is built from 15 residues. Germline-derived CDR1 and CDR2 are MDHEN and SYDVKM. The trim removed 2 bases at V and 4 bases at J, leaving 3 bases unmatched. The chain's CDR3 is CASSLGTGGSYGYTF. The CDR3 DNA sequence: TGTGCCAGCAGTTTAGGGACAGGGGGGAGCTATGGCTACACCTTC.

The J gene is TRBJ1-6, the V gene TRBV4-1; TRBD1 agrees at 9 bases. Germline V CDR1 and CDR2: MGHRA, YSYEKL. V shed 3 bases, J shed 9 bases, and the junction held 9 bases outside the gene matches. The CDR3 loop spans 16 amino acids. The DNA of the CDR3 is TGCGCCAGCAGCCAGGCCTCGGGACAGGGTAGTTCACCCCTCCACTTT. This codes for CASSQASGQGSSPLHF.

The chain is built from TRBV5-1 and TRBJ2-2, with a tentative D call TRBD2 (5 bases). This CDR3 is built from 14 residues. Trimming cost V 7 bases and J 3 bases, with 13 bases left between them. The germline gives CDR1 SGHRS, CDR2 YFSETQ. The CDR3 DNA reads as TGCGCCAGCTCCGGATACGGGGACACCGGGGAGCTGTTTTTT. It codes for CASSGYGDTGELFF.

This sequence joins TRBV30 and TRBJ1-2, with D possibly matching TRBD1 (6 bases). Trimming left V 3 bases short and J 3 bases short, with 20 bases between. Germline CDR1 and CDR2: GTSNPN and SVGIG (reference sequence). The CDR3 covers 16 residues. CDR3 sequence (DNA): TGTGCCTGGAGGGAACTACAGGGATACGGGGACTATGGCTACACCTTC. This translates into CAWRELQGYGDYGYTF. Full variable domain (missing parts from reference TRBV30 and TRBJ1-2): SQTIHQWPATLVQPVGSPLSLECTVEGTSNPNLYWYRQAAGRGLQLLFYSVGIGQISSEVPQNLSASRPQDRQFILSSKKLLLSDSGFYLCAWRELQGYGDYGYTFGSGTRLTVV.

The V gene is TRBV6-2 or TRBV6-3, the J gene TRBJ2-1; 9 nucleotides align to TRBD2. Germline CDR1 MNHEY, CDR2 SVGEGT. The J segment lost 8 bases and the V segment lost 2 bases, leaving 7 bases of the junction unmatched. This CDR3 comprises 15 residues. The DNA for the CDR3 is TGTGCCAGCAGTTACGGGATCCTAGCGGGGCATGAGCAGTTCTTC. Protein sequence: CASSYGILAGHEQFF.

This clone was observed a few times. The V call is TRBV10-2, the J call TRBJ1-2; no firm D call. The CDR3 is 15 residues long. Germline V gene sequence: CDR1 WSHSY, CDR2 SAAADI. The V end lost 2 bases, the J end lost 1 base, and 11 bases lay between the germline ends. This CDR3 is CASSEPSSGNYGYTF. In nucleotides, the CDR3 is TGCGCCAGCAGTGAGCCCTCCTCCGGTAACTATGGCTACACCTTC.

In DNA form, the CDR3 reads TGTGCCAGCAGTGAACAAAGCGGTGGGAATCAGCCCCAGCATTTT. Translated: CASSEQSGGNQPQHF. This chain links TRBV2 with TRBJ1-5; D is uncertain. The V and J ends lost 2 bases and 4 bases respectively, with 12 bases between them. Germline V lookup: CDR1 SNHLY, CDR2 FYNNEI. CDR3 size: 15 residues.

This chain connects TRBV9 to TRBJ1-2; D uncertain. V was shortened by 0 bases and J by 5 bases, with 11 bases between the two germline ends. Germline assignment: CDR1 SGDLS and CDR2 YYNGEE. The CDR3 covers 14 residues. CDR3: CASSVEVGLYGYTF. CDR3 DNA: TGTGCCAGCAGCGTAGAAGTGGGCTTATATGGCTACACCTTC.

The V gene is TRBV27, the J gene TRBJ2-7; weak D call: TRBD1 (8 bases). The CDR3 is made up of 13 amino acids. The V gene's germline CDR1 is MNHEY and CDR2 SMNVEV (reference sequence). V dropped 4 bases and J dropped 4 bases, with 11 bases sitting between them. The DNA for the CDR3 is TGTGCCAGCAGTTCACAGGGGGGGTACGAGCAGTACTTC. Its translation: CASSSQGGYEQYF.

The DNA for the CDR3 is TGTGCCAGCAGTTTACGGTTCGTGAACACTGAAGCTTTCTTT. It is translated as CASSLRFVNTEAFF. The V call is TRBV27, the J call TRBJ1-1; the D is unclear. V lost 2 bases and J lost 0, with 7 bases in between. The CDR3 spans 14 residues. CDR1 is MNHEY, CDR2 SMNVEV, per germline (reference sequence).

This chain connects TRBV30 to TRBJ2-3, with 7 nucleotides matching TRBD2. V shed 0 bases and J 6 bases; nucleotides not matched to a gene: 3. The CDR3 is made up of 13 amino acids. CDR1 is GTSNPN, CDR2 SVGIG, per germline (reference sequence). CDR3 amino acids: CAWSVRTRDTQYF. In nucleotides, the CDR3 is TGTGCCTGGAGTGTCCGGACTAGGGATACGCAGTATTTT.